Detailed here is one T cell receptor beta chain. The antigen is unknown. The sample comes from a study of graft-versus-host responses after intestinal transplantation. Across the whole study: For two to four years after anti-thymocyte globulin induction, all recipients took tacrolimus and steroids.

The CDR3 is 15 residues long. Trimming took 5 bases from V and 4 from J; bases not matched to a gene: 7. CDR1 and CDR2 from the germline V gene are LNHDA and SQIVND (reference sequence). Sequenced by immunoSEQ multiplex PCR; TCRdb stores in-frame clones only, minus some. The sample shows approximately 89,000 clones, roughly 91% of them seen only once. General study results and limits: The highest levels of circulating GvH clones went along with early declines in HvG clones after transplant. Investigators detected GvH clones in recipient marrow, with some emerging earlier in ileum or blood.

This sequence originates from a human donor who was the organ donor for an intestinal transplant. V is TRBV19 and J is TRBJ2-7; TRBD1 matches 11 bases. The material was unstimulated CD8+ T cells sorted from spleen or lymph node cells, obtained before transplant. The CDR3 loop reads CASSAGTGGFYEQYF. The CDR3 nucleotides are TGTGCCAGTAGTGCGGGGACAGGGGGTTTTTACGAGCAGTACTTC.